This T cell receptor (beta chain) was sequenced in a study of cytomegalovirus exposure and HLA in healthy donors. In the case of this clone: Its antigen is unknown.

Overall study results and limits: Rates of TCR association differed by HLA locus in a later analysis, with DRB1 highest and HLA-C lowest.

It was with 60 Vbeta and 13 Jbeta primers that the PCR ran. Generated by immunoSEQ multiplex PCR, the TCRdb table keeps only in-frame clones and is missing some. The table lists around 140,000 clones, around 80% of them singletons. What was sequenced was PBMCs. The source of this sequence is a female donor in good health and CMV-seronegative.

The CDR3: CASSQDPAGIFEAFF. The DNA for the CDR3 is TGCGCCAGCAGCCAAGATCCGGCAGGTATTTTTGAAGCTTTCTTT. The chain recombines TRBV4-1 with TRBJ1-1; D unresolved. The germline gives CDR1 MGHRA, CDR2 YSYEKL. This CDR3 region has 15 residues. V lost 0 bases to trimming and J lost 7 bases, with 15 bases between them.